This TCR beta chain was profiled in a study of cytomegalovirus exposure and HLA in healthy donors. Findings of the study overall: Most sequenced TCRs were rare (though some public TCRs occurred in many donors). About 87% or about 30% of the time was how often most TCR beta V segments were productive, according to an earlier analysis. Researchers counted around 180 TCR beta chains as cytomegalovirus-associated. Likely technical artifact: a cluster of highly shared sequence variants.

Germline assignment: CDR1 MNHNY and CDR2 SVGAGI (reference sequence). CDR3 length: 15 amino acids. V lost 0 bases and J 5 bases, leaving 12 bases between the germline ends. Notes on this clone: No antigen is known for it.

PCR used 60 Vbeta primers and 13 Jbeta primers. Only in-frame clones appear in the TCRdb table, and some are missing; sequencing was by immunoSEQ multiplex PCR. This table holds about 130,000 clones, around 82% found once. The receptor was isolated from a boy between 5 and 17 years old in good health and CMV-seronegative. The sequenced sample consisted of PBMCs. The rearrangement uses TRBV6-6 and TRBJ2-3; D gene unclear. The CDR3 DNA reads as TGTGCCAGCAGTTACTCCCAATCGACTCAAGATACGCAGTATTTT. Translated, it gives CASSYSQSTQDTQYF.